This record concerns one TCR beta chain sequence. Sequencing used immunoSEQ multiplex PCR; TCRdb keeps in-frame clones, though not all of them. This repertoire shows about 92,000 clones, roughly 70% found once; its top ten account for approximately 23%. This CDR3 region has 16 residues. The germline V and J ends were trimmed by 7 bases and 2 bases, with 18 bases remaining between them. Germline CDR1 and CDR2: WSHSY and SAAADI. This record belongs to a study of blood T cell repertoires in COVID-19. The sequence was obtained from a woman aged 60-70 years in a cohort sampled during active or convalescent COVID-19. Input material: peripheral blood. V gene TRBV10-2 combines with J gene TRBJ2-1; tentatively, D is TRBD2 (7 bases). CDR3 loop: CASMSLGGVTYNEQFF. CDR3 DNA sequence: TGCGCCAGCATGTCCCTAGGGGGGGTTACCTACAATGAGCAGTTCTTC.